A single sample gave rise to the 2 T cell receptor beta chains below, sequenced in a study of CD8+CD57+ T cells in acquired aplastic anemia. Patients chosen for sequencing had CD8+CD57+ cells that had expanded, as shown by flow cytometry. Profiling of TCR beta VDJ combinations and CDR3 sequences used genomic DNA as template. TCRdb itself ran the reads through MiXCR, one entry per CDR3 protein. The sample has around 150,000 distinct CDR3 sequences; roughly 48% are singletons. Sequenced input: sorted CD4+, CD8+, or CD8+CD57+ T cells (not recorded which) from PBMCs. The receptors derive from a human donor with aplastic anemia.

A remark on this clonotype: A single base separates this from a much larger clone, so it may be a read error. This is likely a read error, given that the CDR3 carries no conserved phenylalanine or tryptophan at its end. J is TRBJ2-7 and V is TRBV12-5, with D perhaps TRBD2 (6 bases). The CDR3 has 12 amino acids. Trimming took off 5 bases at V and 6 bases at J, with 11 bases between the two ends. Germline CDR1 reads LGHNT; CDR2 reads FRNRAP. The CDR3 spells CASGPGTPEQYL. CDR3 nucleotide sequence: TGTGCTAGTGGTCCGGGGACTCCCGAGCAGTACCTC.

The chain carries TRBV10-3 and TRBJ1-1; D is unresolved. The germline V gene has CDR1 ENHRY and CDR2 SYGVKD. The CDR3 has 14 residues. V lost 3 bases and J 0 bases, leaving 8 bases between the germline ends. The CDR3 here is CAISDGGMNTEAFF. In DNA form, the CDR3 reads TGTGCCATCAGTGATGGAGGTATGAACACTGAAGCTTTCTTT.